A single TCR beta chain is shown here with its context. CDR3 length: 13 residues. Trimming pared 4 bases from V and 6 bases from J, leaving 10 bases between. Germline V CDR1 and CDR2: SGHRS, YFSETQ. The sample belongs to a study of neoadjuvant anti-PD-1 for oral cavity cancer. Study information: Non-progressing patients received a fourth nivolumab dose near day 43, then surgery on days 50-56.

Time point indicated: after neoadjuvant nivolumab, at surgical resection. These oral cavity squamous cell carcinomas were HPV-negative and locally advanced. Measured with immunoSEQ multiplex PCR; TCRdb has only the in-frame clones, and not every one. The sample contains tens of thousands of clones, approximately 80% of which appear only once. The gene calls are TRBV5-1 and TRBJ2-2; D remains ambiguous. This sample comprised PBMCs, obtained after nivolumab (anti-PD-1) treatment. This clonotype was obtained from a person between 35 and 79 years old with oral cavity squamous cell carcinoma. CDR3 amino acids: CASSPPSPGELFF. Here the CDR3 DNA reads TGCGCCAGCAGCCCTCCGAGTCCCGGGGAGCTGTTTTTT.